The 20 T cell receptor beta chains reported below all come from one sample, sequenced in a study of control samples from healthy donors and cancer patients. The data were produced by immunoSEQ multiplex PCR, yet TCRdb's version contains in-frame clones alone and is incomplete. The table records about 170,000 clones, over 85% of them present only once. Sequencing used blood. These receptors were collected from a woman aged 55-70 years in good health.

Here the CDR3 reads CASSLARGQGSYGYTF. CDR3 in DNA: TGTGCCAGCAGCTTAGCGCGGGGACAGGGGTCCTATGGCTACACCTTC. The chain joins TRBV7-8 to TRBJ1-2; TRBD1 aligns across 10 bases. Germline V gene sequence: CDR1 SGHVS, CDR2 FQNEAQ. Trimming removed 0 bases from V and 4 bases from J; junction bases left unmatched: 5. This CDR3 has 16 residues.

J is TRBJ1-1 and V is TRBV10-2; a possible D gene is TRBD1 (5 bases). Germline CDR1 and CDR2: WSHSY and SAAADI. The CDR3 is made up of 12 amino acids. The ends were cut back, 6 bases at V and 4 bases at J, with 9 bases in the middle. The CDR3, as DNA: TGCGCCAGCAGGGCAGGGAGCACTGAAGCTTTCTTT. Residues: CASRAGSTEAFF.

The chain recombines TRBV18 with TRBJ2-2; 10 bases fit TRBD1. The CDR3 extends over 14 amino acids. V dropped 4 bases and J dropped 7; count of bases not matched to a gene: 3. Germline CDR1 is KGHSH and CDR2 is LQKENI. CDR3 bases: TGTGCCAGCTCACGACAGGGGGCGAACGGGGAGCTGTTTTTT. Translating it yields CASSRQGANGELFF.

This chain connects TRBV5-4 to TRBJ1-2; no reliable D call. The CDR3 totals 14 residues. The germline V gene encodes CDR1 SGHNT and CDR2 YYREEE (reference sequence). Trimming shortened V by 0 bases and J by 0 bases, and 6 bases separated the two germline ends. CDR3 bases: TGTGCCAGCAGCTTGGACCCAGCTAACTATGGCTACACCTTC. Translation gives CASSLDPANYGYTF.

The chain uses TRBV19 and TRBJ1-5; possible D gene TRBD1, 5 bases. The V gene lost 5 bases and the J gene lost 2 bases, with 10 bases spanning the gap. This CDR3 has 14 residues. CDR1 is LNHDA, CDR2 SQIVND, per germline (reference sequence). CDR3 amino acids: CASSHQGGNQPQHF. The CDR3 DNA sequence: TGTGCCAGTAGTCACCAAGGGGGCAATCAGCCCCAGCATTTT.

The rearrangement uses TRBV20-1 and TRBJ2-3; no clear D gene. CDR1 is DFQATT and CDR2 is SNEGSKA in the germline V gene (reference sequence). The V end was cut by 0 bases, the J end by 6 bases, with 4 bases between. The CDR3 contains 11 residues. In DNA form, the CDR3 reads TGCAGTGCTAGAGAAACCGATACGCAGTATTTT. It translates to CSARETDTQYF.

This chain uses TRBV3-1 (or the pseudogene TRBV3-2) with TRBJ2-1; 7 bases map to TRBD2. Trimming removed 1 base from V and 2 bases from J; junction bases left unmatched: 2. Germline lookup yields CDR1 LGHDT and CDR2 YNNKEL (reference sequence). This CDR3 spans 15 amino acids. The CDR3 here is CASSQAGTTYNEQFF. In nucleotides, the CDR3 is TGTGCCAGCAGCCAAGCCGGGACTACCTACAATGAGCAGTTCTTC.

The CDR3 sequence is CSAGGGRGSSYEQYF. As DNA, the CDR3 is TGCAGCGCGGGGGGAGGGAGAGGGTCCTCCTACGAGCAGTACTTC. The V call is TRBV29-1, the J call TRBJ2-7; 7 nucleotides agree with TRBD2. V lost 7 bases to trimming and J lost 0 bases; unmatched junction nucleotides: 12. Germline V CDR1 and CDR2: SQVTM, ANQGSEA. The CDR3 contains 15 residues.

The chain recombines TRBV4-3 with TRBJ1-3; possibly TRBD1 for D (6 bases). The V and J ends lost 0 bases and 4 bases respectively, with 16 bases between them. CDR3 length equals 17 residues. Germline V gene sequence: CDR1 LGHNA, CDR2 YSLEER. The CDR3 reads CASSQDLEGQGGNTIYF. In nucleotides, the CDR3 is TGCGCCAGCAGCCAAGATCTAGAGGGACAAGGGGGAAACACCATATATTTT.

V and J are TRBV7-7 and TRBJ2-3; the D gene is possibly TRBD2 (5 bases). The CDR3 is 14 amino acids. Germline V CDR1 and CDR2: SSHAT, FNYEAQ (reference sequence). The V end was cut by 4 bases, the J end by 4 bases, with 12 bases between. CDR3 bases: TGTGCCAGCAGCTCCTCGGGGTCATCAGATACGCAGTATTTT. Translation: CASSSSGSSDTQYF.

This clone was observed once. This CDR3 is CASSFLAGGFANTGELFF. CDR3 bases: TGCGCCAGCAGCTTTCTAGCGGGGGGTTTCGCGAACACCGGGGAGCTGTTTTTT. V gene TRBV5-1 combines with J gene TRBJ2-2, with 11 positions matching TRBD2. Germline-derived CDR1 and CDR2 are SGHRS and YFSETQ. The CDR3 totals 18 residues. With V trimmed by 2 bases and J by 0 bases, 6 bases remained unmatched.

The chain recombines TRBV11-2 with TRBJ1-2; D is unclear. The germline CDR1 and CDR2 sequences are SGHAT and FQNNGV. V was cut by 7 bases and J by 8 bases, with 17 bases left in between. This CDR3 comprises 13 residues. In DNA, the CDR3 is TGTGCCAGCACTCCCAGGAGGGTGAGGGGCTACACCTTC. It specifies CASTPRRVRGYTF. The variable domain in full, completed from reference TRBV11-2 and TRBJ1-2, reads EAGVAQSPRYKIIEKRQSVAFWCNPISGHATLYWYQQILGQGPKLLIQFQNNGVVDDSQLPKDRFSAERLKGVDSTLKIQPAKLEDSAVYLCASTPRRVRGYTFGSGTRLTVV.

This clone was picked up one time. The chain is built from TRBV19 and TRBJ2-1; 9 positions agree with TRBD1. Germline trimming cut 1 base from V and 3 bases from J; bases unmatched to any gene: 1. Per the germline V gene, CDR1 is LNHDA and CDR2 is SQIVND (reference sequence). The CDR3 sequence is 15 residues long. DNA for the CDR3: TGTGCCAGTAGTATAGGGACAGGGGACTACAATGAGCAGTTCTTC. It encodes CASSIGTGDYNEQFF. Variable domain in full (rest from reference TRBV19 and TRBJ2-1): DGGITQSPKYLFRKEGQNVTLSCEQNLNHDAMYWYRQDPGQGLRLIYYSQIVNDFQKGDIAEGYSVSREKKESFPLTVTSAQKNPTAFYLCASSIGTGDYNEQFFGPGTRLTVL.

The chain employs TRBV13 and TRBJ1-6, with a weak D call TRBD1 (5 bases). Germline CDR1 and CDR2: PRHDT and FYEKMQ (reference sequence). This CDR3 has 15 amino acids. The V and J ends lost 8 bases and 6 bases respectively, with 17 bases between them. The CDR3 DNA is TGTGCCAGCTACGACAGCTCCGACTTTAATTCACCCCTCCACTTT. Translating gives CASYDSSDFNSPLHF.

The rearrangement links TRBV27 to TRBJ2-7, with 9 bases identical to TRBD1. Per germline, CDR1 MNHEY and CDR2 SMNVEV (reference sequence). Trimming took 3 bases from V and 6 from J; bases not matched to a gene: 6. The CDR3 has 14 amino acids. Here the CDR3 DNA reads TGTGCCAGCAGTTTCGCACAGGGGGCCAGCGAGCAGTACTTC. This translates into CASSFAQGASEQYF.

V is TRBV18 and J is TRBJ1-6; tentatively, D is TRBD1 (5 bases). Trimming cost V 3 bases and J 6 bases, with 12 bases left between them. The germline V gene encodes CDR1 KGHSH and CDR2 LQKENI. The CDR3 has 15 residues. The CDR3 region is CASSPGPVGNSPLHF. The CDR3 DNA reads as TGTGCCAGCTCACCGGGGCCGGTGGGTAATTCACCCCTCCACTTT.

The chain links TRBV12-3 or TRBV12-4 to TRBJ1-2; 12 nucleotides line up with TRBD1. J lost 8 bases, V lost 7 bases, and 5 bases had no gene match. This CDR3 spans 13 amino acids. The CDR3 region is CASNPGTGGGYTF. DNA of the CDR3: TGTGCCAGCAACCCCGGGACAGGGGGCGGCTACACCTTC.

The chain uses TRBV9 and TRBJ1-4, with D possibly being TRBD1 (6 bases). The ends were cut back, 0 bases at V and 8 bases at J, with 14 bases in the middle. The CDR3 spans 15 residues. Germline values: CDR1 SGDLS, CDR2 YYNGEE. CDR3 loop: CASSVGGGAREKLFF. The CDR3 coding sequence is TGTGCCAGCAGCGTAGGCGGGGGCGCTCGGGAAAAACTGTTTTTT.

The CDR3 region has the DNA TGCGCCAGCAGTGAGCGGGGGGCCCTAGATACGCAGTATTTT. Translated: CASSERGALDTQYF. The chain is built from TRBV10-1 and TRBJ2-3; weak D call: TRBD2 (7 bases). The germline gives CDR1 WNHNN, CDR2 SYGVQD (reference sequence). The V end was cut by 2 bases, the J end by 5 bases, with 11 bases between. The CDR3 runs 14 residues.

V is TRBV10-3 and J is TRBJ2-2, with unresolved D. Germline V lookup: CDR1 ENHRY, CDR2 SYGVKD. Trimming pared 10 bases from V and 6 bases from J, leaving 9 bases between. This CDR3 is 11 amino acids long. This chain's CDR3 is CATAFSGELFF. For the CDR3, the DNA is TGTGCCACGGCTTTTTCCGGGGAGCTGTTTTTT.